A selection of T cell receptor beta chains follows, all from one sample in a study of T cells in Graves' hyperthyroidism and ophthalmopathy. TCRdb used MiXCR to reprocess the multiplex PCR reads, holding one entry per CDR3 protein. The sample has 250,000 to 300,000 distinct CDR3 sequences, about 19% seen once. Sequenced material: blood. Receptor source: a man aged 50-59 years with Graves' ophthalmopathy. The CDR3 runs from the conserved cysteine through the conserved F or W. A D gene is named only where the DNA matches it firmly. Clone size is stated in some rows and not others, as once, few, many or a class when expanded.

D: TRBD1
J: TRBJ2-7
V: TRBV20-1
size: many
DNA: TGCAGTGCGGGAGGACAGGGGGGTCCGAACGAGCAGTACTTC
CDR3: CSAGGQGGPNEQYF

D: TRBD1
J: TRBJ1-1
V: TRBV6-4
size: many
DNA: TGTGCCAGCAGTGACTGGGACAGGAACACTGAAGCTTTCTTT
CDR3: CASSDWDRNTEAFF

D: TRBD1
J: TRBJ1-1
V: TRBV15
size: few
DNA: TGTGCCACCAGCGGGGGAGGACAGGGGAACACTGAAGCTTTCTTT
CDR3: CATSGGGQGNTEAFF

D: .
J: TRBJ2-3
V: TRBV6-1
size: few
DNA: TGTGCCAGCAGTCCCGATTCCGCTGCGGATACGCAGTATTTT
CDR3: CASSPDSAADTQYF

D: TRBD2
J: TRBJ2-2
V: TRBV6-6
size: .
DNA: TGTGCCAGCAGTTACAGGCTAGCGGGTACCGGGGAGCTGTTTTTT
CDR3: CASSYRLAGTGELFF

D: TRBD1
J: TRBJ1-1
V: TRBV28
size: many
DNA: TGTGCCAGCACCGTGACAGGGGGCATGACTGAAGCTTTCTTT
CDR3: CASTVTGGMTEAFF

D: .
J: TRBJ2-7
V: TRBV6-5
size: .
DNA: TGTGCCAGCAGTTCCCTTCGGGGGTCGCGCTACGAGCAGTACTTC
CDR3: CASSSLRGSRYEQYF

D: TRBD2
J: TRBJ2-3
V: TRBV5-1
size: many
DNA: TGCGCCAGCAGCGTAATCACTAGCGGGAAGATAGATACGCAGTATTTT
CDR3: CASSVITSGKIDTQYF

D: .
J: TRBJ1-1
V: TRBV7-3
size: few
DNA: TGTGCCAGCAGCTTATATGGGGGGCTGGGGACTGAAGCTTTCTTT
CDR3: CASSLYGGLGTEAFF

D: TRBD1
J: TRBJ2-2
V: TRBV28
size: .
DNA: TGTGCCAGCAGTCCGACAGGGTATAAGACCGGGGAGCTGTTTTTT
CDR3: CASSPTGYKTGELFF

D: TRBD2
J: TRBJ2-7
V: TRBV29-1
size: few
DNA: TGCAGCGCCCTTGTAGCGGGAGCCGTCTCCTACGAGCAGTACTTC
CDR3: CSALVAGAVSYEQYF

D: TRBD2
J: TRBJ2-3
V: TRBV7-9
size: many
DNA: TGTGCCAGCACTGGACTAGCTCTTTACACAGATACGCAGTATTTT
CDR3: CASTGLALYTDTQYF

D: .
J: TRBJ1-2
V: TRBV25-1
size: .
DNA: TGTGCCAGCAGTGGGTCCTGGGGGGCGTATGGCTACACCTTC
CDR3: CASSGSWGAYGYTF

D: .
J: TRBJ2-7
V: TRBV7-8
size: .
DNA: TGTGCCAGCAGCTTAAAGGGGTTTGTAGGTACCTCCTACGAGCAGTACTTC
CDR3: CASSLKGFVGTSYEQYF

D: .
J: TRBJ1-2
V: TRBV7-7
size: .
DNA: TGTGCTAGCAGCTTAGTACCGACAGGAGATGGCTACACCTTC
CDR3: CASSLVPTGDGYTF

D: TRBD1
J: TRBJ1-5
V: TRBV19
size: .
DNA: TGTGCCAGTAGCGGGACAGCCGATCAGCCCCAGCATTTT
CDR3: CASSGTADQPQHF

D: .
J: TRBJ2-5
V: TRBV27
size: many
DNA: TGTGCCAGCAGTTTACAGGGGAGAGAGACCCAGTACTTC
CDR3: CASSLQGRETQYF

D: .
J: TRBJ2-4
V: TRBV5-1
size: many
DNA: TGCGCCAGCAGCTTGGAAGGTCCCAAAAACATTCAGTACTTC
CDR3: CASSLEGPKNIQYF

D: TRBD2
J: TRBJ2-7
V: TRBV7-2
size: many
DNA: TGTGCCAGCAGCTTTAAGCGGGAAGCCCTCAGCGAGCAGTACTTC
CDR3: CASSFKREALSEQYF

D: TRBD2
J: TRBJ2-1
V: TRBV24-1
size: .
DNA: TGTGTCACCAGTGATTCTGGACTAGCGGGGGATGAGCAGTTCTTC
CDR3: CVTSDSGLAGDEQFF

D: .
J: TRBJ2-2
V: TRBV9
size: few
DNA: TGTGCCAGCAGCGTAGGGGGGATAGGCACCGGGGAGCTGTTTTTT
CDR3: CASSVGGIGTGELFF

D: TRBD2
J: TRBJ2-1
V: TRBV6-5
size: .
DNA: TGTGCCAGCAGTTCCTTAAGACTAACGGGAGGGGATGAGCAGTTCTTC
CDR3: CASSSLRLTGGDEQFF

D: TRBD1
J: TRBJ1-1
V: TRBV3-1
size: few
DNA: TGTGCCAGCAGCCAAGTAACAGGGGGAAACACTGAAGCTTTCTTT
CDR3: CASSQVTGGNTEAFF

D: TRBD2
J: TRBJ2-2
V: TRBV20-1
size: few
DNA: TGCAGTGCTTCCGGGACTAGCGGGAGGAGGACCGGGGAGCTGTTTTTT
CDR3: CSASGTSGRRTGELFF

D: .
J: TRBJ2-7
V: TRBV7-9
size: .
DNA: TGTGCCAGCAGCTTAGACGTCCACGAGCAGTACTTC
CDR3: CASSLDVHEQYF

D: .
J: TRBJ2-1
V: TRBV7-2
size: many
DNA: TGTGCCAGCAGCCCCGTAGCGACCAATTCCTACAATGAGCAGTTCTTC
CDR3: CASSPVATNSYNEQFF

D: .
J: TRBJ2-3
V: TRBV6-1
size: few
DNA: TGTGCCAGCGGAACGGGTGCGCAGTATTTT
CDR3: CASGTGAQYF

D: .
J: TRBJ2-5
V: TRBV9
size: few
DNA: TGTGCCAGCAGCGTTGATGGGGGGGCTGAGACCCAGTACTTC
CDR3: CASSVDGGAETQYF

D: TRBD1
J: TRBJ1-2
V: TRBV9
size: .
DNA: TGTGCCAGCAGCGCGGTGACAGGGGCCCCTTTTGGCTACACCTTC
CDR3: CASSAVTGAPFGYTF

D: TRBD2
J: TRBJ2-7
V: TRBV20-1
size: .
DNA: TGCAGTGCTAGAGATCTTCCAGGAACTAGCGGGAGGGCTACGGACGAGCAGTACTTC
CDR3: CSARDLPGTSGRATDEQYF

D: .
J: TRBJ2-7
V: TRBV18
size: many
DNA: TGTGCCAGCTCACCAAACAGGAACCACGAGCAGTACTTC
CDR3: CASSPNRNHEQYF

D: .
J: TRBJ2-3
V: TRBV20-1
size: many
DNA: TGCAGTGCTCAATTATCAGGGGCCGGGACAGATACGCAGTATTTT
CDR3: CSAQLSGAGTDTQYF

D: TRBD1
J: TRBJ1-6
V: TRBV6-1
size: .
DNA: TGTGCCAGCAGTCCCTGGGCGGAACCGGGACAGGCAAATTCACCCCTCCACTTT
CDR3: CASSPWAEPGQANSPLHF

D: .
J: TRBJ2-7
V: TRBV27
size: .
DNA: TGTGCCAGCAGTTTATCGGGGGATTCCTACGAGCAGTACTTC
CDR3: CASSLSGDSYEQYF

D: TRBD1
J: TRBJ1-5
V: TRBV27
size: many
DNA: TGTGCCAGCAGTCTAGGGACAGGGAATCAGCCCCAGCATTTT
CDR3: CASSLGTGNQPQHF

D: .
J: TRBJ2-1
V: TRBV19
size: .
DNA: TGTGCCAGTAGTATTCGGGACTACAATGAGCAGTTCTTC
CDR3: CASSIRDYNEQFF

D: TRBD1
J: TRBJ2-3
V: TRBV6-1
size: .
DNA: TGTGCCAGCAGTGAAGATACAGGGGGCAAAGATACGCAGTATTTT
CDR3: CASSEDTGGKDTQYF

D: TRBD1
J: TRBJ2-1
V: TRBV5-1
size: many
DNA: TGCGCCAGCAGCTACCGGACAGGGAGGAACAATGAGCAGTTCTTC
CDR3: CASSYRTGRNNEQFF

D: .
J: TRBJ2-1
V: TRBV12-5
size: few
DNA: TGTGCTAGTGCCCCGCCCGGAACTTGCAATGAGCAGTTCTTC
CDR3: CASAPPGTCNEQFF

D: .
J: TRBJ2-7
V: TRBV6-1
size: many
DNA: TGTGCCAGCAGTCCTCAGACAGGAATTTCCTACGAGCAGTACTTC
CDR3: CASSPQTGISYEQYF

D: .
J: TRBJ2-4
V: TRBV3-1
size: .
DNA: TGTGCCAGCAGCCCAACAGGGTTGGACATTCAGTACTTC
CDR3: CASSPTGLDIQYF

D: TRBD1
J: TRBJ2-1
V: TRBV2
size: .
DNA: TGTGCCAGCAGTGAAGCGCTTCGACAGGGCAATGAGCAGTTCTTC
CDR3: CASSEALRQGNEQFF

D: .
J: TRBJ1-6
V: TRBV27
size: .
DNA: TGTGCCAGCAGCTCAGCCTCGTATTCACCCCTCCACTTT
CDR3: CASSSASYSPLHF

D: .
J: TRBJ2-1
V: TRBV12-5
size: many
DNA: TGTGCTAGTGGTCCCCCGAGGAGTACAAACTCCTACAATGAGCAGTTCTTC
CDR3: CASGPPRSTNSYNEQFF

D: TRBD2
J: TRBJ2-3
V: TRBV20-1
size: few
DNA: TGCAGTGCTAGAGACGGGAGGAACACAGATACGCAGTATTTT
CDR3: CSARDGRNTDTQYF

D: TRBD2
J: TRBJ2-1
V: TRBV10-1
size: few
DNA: TGCGCCAGCAGTGCTGTGGCGGGAGGGCCCTACAATGAGCAGTTCTTC
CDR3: CASSAVAGGPYNEQFF

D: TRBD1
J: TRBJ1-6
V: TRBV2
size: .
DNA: TGTGCCAGCAGTGAACAGGGGGGTAATTCACCCCTCCACTTT
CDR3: CASSEQGGNSPLHF

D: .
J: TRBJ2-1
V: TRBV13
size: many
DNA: TGTGCCAGCAGCTTAGCTGTAGCTGAGCAGTTCTTC
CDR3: CASSLAVAEQFF

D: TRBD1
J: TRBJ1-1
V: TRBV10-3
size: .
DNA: TGTGCCATCAGTGCGGACAGGGGGAACACTGAAGCTTTCTTT
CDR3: CAISADRGNTEAFF

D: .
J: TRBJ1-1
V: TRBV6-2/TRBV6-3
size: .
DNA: TGTGCCAGCTGTGGAGGGGTGGGCACTGAAGCTTTCTTT
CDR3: CASCGGVGTEAFF

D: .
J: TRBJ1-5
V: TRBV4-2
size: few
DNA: TGTGCCAGCAGCCCCTTCCAGACAGGAGCAAATCAGCCCCAGCATTTT
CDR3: CASSPFQTGANQPQHF

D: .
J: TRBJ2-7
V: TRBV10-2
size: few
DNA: TGCGCCAGCAGTGAGTCGGGGGCCAGCTCCTACGAGCAGTACTTC
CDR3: CASSESGASSYEQYF

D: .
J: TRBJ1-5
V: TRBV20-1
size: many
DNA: TGCAGTGCCCTACTTCCCCAGCCCAATCAGCCCCAGCATTTT
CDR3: CSALLPQPNQPQHF